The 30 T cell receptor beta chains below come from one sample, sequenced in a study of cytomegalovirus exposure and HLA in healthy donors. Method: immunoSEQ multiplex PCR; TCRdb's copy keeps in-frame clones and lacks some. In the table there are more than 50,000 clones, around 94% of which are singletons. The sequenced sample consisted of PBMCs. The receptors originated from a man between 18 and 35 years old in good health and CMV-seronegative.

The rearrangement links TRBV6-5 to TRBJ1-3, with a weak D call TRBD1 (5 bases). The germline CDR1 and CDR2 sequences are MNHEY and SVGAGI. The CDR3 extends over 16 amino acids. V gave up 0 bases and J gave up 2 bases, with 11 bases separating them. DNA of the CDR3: TGTGCCAGCAGTTACTCGATTCCCAGGGCTGGAAACACCATATATTTT. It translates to CASSYSIPRAGNTIYF.

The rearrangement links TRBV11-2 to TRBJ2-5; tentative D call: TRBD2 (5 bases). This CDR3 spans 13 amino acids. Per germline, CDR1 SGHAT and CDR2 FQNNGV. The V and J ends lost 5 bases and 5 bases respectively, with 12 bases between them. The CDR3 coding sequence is TGTGCCAGCAGCCGTGCCTCGGGGGAGACCCAGTACTTC. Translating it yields CASSRASGETQYF.

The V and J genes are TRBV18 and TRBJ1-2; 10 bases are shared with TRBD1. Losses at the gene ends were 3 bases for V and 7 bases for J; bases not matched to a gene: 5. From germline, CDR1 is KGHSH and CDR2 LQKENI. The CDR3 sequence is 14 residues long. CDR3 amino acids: CASSPPGTGAGYTF. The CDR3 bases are TGTGCCAGCTCACCGCCCGGGACAGGGGCTGGCTACACCTTC.

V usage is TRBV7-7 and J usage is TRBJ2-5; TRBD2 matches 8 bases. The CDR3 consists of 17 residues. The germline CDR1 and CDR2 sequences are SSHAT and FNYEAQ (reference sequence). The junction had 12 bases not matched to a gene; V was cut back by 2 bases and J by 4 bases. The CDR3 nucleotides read TGTGCCAGCAGCTTATATCCCTCAGCGGGAGAAGGAGAGACCCAGTACTTC. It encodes CASSLYPSAGEGETQYF.

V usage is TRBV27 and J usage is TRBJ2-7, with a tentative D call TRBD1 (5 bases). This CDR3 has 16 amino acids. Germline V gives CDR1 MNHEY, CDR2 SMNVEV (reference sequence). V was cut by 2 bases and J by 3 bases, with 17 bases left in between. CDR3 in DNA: TGTGCCAGCAGTTTAACACAGGCGTTCGGCAACTACGAGCAGTACTTC. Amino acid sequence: CASSLTQAFGNYEQYF.

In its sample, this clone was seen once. CDR3 amino acids: CASSGVAANTGELFF. CDR3 in DNA: TGTGCCAGCAGCGGGGTAGCGGCGAACACCGGGGAGCTGTTTTTT. This chain links TRBV9 with TRBJ2-2; a possible D gene is TRBD2 (6 bases). The CDR3 contains 15 residues. In germline, CDR1 is SGDLS, CDR2 YYNGEE. The V end was cut by 3 bases, the J end by 0 bases, with 9 bases between. Full variable domain (missing parts from reference TRBV9 and TRBJ2-2): DSGVTQTPKHLITATGQRVTLRCSPRSGDLSVYWYQQSLDQGLQFLIQYYNGEERAKGNILERFSAQQFPDLHSELNLSSLELGDSALYFCASSGVAANTGELFFGEGSRLTVL.

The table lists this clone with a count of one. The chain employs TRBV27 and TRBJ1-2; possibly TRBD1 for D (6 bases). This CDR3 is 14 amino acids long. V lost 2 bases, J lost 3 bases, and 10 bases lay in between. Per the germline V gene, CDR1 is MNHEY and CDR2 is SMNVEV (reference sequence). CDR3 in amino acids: CASSLGGGDYGYTF. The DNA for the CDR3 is TGTGCCAGCAGTTTAGGGGGCGGAGACTATGGCTACACCTTC.

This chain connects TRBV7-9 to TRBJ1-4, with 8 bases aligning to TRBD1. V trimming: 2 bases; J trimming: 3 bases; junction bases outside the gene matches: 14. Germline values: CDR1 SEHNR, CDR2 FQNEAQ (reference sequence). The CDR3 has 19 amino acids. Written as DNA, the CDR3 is TGTGCCAGCAGCTTAAGCCTCGGATTACAGGGGGGTCCTAATGAAAAACTGTTTTTT. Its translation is CASSLSLGLQGGPNEKLFF. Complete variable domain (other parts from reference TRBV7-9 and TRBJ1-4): DTGVSQNPRHKITKRGQNVTFRCDPISEHNRLYWYRQTLGQGPEFLTYFQNEAQLEKSRLLSDRFSAERPKGSFSTLEIQRTEQGDSAMYLCASSLSLGLQGGPNEKLFFGSGTQLSVL.

The CDR3 DNA reads as TGTGCCAGCAGCTTAGAACCCTACGTAGGACAGAACACTGAAGCTTTCTTT. This codes for CASSLEPYVGQNTEAFF. This sequence joins TRBV7-2 and TRBJ1-1; perhaps TRBD1 as D (5 bases). V lost 1 base and J 1 base, leaving 16 bases between the germline ends. The germline V gene has CDR1 SGHTA and CDR2 FQGNSA. This CDR3 comprises 17 residues.

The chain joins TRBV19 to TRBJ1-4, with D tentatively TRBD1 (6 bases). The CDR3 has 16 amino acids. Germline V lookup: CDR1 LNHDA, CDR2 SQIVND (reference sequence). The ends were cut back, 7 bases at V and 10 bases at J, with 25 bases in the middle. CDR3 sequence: CASTSYGAGGGGKLFF. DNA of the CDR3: TGTGCCAGTACCTCGTACGGTGCCGGGGGGGGCGGAAAACTGTTTTTT.

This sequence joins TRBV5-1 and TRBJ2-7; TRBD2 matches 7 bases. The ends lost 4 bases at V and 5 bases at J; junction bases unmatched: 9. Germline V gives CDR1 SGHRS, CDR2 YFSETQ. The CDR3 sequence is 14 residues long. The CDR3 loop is CASSPSAGEDEQYF. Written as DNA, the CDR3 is TGCGCCAGCAGCCCCTCCGCGGGGGAAGACGAGCAGTACTTC.

Written as DNA, the CDR3 is TGTGCCATCAGGGGCCGGGACAGTAACAACAATGAGCAGTTCTTC. Translation gives CAIRGRDSNNNEQFF. This chain connects TRBV10-3 to TRBJ2-1, with 7 bases aligning to TRBD1. The V segment lost 6 bases and the J segment 5 bases; nucleotides outside the gene matches: 10. The germline gives CDR1 ENHRY, CDR2 SYGVKD. This CDR3 is built from 15 residues.

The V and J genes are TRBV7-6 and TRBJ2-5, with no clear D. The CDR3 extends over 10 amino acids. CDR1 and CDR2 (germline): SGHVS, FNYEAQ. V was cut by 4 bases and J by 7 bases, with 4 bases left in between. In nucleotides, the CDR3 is TGTGCCAGCAGCTCGAGGACCCAGTACTTC. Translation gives CASSSRTQYF.

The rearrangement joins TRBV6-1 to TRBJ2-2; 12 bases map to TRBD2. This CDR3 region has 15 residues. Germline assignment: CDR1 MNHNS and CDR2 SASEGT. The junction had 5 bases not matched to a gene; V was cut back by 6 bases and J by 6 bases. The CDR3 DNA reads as TGTGCCAGCAGCTGGACTAGCGGGACTCCCGGGGAGCTGTTTTTT. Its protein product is CASSWTSGTPGELFF.

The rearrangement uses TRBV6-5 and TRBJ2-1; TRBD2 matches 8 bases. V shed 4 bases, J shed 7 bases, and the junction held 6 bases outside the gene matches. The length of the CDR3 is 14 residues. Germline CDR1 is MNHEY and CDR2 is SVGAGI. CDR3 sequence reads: CASSFSGTGNEQFF. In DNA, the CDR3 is TGTGCCAGCAGTTTTAGCGGGACGGGGAATGAGCAGTTCTTC.

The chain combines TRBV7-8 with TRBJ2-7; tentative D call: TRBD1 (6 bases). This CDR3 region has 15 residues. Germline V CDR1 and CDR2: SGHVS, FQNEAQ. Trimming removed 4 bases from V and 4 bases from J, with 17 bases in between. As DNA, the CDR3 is TGTGCCAGCAGCTCCCCCTCGGGCAGGGGATACGAGCAGTACTTC. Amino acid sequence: CASSSPSGRGYEQYF.

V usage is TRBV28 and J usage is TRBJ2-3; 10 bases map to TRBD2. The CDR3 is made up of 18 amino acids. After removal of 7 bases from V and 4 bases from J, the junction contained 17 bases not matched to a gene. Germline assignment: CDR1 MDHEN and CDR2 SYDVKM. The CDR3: CASTPGLATTQGADTQYF. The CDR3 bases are TGTGCCAGCACCCCGGGACTAGCGACAACCCAGGGCGCAGATACGCAGTATTTT.

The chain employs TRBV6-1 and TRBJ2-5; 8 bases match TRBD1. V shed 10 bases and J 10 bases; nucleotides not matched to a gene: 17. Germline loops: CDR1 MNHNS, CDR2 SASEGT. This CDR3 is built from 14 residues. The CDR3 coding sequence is TGTGCCACCGTCGACAGGGGCCGTTTGTTGAGCCAGTACTTC. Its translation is CATVDRGRLLSQYF.

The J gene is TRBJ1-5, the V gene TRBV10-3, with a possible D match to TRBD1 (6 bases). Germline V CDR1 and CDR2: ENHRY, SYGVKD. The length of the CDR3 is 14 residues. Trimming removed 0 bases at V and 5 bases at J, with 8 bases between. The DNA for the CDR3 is TGTGCCATCAGTGAGTCCCGACAGGATCAGCCCCAGCATTTT. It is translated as CAISESRQDQPQHF.

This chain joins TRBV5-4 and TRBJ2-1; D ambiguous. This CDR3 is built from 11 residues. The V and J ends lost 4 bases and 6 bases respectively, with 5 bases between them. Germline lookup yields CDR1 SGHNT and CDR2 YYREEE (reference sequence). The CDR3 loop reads CASSGPNEQFF. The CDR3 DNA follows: TGTGCCAGCAGCGGCCCCAATGAGCAGTTCTTC.

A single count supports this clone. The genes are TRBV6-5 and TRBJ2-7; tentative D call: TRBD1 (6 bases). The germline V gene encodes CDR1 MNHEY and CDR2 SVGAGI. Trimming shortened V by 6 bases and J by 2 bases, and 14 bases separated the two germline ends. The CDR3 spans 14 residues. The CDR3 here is CASRDRELTYEQYF. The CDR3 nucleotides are TGTGCCAGCAGGGACAGAGAACTAACCTACGAGCAGTACTTC.

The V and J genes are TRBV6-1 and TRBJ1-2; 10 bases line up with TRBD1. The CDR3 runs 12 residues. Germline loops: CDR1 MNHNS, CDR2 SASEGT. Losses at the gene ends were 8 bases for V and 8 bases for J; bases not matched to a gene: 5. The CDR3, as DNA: TGTGCCAGCCGGGACAGGGGAACCGGCTACACCTTC. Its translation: CASRDRGTGYTF.

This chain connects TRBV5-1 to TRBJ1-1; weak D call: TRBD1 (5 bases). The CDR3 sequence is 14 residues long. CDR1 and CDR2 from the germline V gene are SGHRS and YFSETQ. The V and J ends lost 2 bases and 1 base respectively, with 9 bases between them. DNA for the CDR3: TGCGCCAGCAGCTTTAACACAGGGAACACTGAAGCTTTCTTT. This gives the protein CASSFNTGNTEAFF.

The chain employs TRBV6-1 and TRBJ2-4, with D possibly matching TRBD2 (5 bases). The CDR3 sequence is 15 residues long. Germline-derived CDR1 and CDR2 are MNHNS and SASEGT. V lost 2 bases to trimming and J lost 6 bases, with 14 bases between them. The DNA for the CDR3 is TGTGCCAGCAGTGAATCGGGGTGGGAGAGAAACATTCAGTACTTC. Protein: CASSESGWERNIQYF.

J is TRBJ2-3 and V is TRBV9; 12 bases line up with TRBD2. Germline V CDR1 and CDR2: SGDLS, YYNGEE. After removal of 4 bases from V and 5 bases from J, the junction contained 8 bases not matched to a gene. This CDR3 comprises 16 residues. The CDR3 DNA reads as TGTGCCAGCAGCTTACGACTAGCGGGAGCCAGAGATACGCAGTATTTT. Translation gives CASSLRLAGARDTQYF.

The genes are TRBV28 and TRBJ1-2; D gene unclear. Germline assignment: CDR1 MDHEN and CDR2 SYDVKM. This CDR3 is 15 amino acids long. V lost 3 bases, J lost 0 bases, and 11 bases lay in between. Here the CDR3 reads CASSLADPSNYGYTF. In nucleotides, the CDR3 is TGTGCCAGCAGTTTGGCGGATCCCTCTAACTATGGCTACACCTTC.

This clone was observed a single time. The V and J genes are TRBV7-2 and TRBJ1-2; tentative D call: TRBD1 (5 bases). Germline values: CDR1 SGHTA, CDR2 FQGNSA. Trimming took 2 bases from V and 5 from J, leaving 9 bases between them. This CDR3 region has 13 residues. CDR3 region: CASSLMAGYGYTF. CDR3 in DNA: TGTGCCAGCAGCTTAATGGCAGGGTATGGCTACACCTTC. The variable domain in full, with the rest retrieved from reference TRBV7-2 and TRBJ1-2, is GAGVSQSPSNKVTEKGKDVELRCDPISGHTALYWYRQSLGQGLEFLIYFQGNSAPDKSGLPSDRFSAERTGGSVSTLTIQRTQQEDSAVYLCASSLMAGYGYTFGSGTRLTVV.

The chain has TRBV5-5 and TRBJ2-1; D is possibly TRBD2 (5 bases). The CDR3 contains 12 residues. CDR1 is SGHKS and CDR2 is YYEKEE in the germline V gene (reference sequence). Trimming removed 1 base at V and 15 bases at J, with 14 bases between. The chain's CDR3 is CASSLWETTAFF. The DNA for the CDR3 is TGTGCCAGCAGCTTGTGGGAGACTACGGCGTTCTTC.

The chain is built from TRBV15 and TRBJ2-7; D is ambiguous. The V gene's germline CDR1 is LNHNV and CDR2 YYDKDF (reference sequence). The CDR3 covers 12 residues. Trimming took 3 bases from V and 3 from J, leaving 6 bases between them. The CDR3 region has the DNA TGTGCCACCAGCAGGAACAACTACGAGCAGTACTTC. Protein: CATSRNNYEQYF. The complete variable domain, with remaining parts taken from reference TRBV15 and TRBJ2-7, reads DAMVIQNPRYQVTQFGKPVTLSCSQTLNHNVMYWYQQKSSQAPKLLFHYYDKDFNNEADTPDNFQSRRPNTSFCFLDIRSPGLGDTAMYLCATSRNNYEQYFGPGTRLTVT.

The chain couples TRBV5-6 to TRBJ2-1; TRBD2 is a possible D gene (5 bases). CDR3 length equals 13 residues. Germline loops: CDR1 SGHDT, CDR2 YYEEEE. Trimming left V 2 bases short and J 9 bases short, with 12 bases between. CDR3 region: CASSLPLGSEQFF. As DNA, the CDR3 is TGTGCCAGCAGCTTACCGTTGGGGAGTGAGCAGTTCTTC. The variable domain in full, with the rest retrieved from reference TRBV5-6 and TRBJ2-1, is DAGVTQSPTHLIKTRGQQVTLRCSPKSGHDTVSWYQQALGQGPQFIFQYYEEEERQRGNFPDRFSGHQFPNYSSELNVNALLLGDSALYLCASSLPLGSEQFFGPGTRLTVL.